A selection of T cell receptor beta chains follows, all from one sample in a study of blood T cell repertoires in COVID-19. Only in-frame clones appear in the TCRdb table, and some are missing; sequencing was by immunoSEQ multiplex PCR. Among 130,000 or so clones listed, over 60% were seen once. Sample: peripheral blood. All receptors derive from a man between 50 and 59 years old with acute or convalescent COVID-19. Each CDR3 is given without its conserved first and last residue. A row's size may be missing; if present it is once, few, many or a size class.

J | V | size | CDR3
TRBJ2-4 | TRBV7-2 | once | ASSLAVWQAKNIQY
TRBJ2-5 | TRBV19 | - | ASSMGLLRRETQY
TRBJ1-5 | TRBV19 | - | ASSMGGGQRPQH
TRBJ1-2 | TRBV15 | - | ATSRDSPGNYGYT
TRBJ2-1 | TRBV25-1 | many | ASSETFDRVNEQF
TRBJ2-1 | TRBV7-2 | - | ASSPRKTGVGYNEQF
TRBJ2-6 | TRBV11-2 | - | ASRYTGDQDLT
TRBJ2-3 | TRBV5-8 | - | ASSPGQAARDTQY
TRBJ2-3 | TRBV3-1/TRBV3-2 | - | ASSHSFERGGTDTQY
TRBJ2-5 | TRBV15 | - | ATSTRTSGGAFETQY
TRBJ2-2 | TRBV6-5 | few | ASSYSKLRGTGELF
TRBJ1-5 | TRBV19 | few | ASSIGTGQPQH
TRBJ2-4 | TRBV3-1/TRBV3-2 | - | ASSQDHGTSGVRANIQY
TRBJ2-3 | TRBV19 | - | ASSTPGTGTDTQY
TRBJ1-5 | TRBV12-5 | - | ASGSGQGTDKPV
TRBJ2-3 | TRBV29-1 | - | SSGGTDTQY
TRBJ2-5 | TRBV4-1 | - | ASSHPGTSDIGDGRETQY
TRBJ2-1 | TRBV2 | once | ASSFRDSRSYNEQF
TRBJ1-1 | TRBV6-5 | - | ASSQLRDTEAF
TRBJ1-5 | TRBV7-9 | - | ASSSDRGPGQPQH
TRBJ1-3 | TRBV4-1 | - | ASSQEFAGANTIY
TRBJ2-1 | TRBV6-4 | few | ASTLRGVHNEQF
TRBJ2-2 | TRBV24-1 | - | ATSGTNTGELF
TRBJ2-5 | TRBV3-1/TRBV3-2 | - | ASSQDYQETQY
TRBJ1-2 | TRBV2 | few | ASNQGTAGGYT
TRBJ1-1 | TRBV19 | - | ASRAGTENEAF
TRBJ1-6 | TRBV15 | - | ATSRDRGDGGSPLH
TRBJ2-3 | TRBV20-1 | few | SASTDRQDTQY
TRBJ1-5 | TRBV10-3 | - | ATESDRGNQPQH
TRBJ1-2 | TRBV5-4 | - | ASSPEGNYGYT
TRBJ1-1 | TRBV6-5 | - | ASSSTGAHTEAF
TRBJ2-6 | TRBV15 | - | ATSSLLQGVTGANVLT
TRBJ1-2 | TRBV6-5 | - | ASRADRDNYGYT
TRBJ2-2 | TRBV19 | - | ASSRTGGSVGELF
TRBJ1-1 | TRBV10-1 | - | ASSSLGGDTEAF
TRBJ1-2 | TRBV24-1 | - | ATSQQGFGYT
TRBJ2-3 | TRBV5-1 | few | ASSSGLAGGITSTDTQY
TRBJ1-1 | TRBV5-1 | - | ASSSTGGMGEAF
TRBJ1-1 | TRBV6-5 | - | VTRQAMNTEAF
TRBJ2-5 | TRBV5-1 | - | ASSLGLAGPGETQY
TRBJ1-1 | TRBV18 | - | ASSPLPSGGGTEAF
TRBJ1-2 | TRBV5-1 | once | ASSGDRGLSSGGYT